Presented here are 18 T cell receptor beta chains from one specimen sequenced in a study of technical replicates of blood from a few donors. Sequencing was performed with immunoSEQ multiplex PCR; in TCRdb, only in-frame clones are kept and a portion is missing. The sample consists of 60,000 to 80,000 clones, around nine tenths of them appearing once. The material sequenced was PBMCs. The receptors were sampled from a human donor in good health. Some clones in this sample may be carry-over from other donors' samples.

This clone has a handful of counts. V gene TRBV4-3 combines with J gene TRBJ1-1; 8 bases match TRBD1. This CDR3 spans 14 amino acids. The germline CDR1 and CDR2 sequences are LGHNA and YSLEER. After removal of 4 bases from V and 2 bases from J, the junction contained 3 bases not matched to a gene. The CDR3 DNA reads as TGCGCCAGCAGCCCTACAGGGGGTAACACTGAAGCTTTCTTT. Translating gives CASSPTGGNTEAFF.

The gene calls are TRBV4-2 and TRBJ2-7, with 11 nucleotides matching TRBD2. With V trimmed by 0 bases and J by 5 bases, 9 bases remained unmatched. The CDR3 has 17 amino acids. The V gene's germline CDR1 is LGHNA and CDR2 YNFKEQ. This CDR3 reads CASSQEIAGGHYNEQYF. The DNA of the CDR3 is TGTGCCAGCAGCCAAGAAATAGCGGGGGGGCATTACAACGAGCAGTACTTC.

The CDR3, as DNA: TGCGCCAGCAGCCAAGTGGGCGGGAGCCGCACAGATACGCAGTATTTT. Its protein product is CASSQVGGSRTDTQYF. J is TRBJ2-3 and V is TRBV4-1, with 7 bases fitting TRBD2. Germline assignment: CDR1 MGHRA and CDR2 YSYEKL. This CDR3 has 16 residues. The V and J ends lost 1 base and 1 base, in that order; junction bases with no gene match: 5.

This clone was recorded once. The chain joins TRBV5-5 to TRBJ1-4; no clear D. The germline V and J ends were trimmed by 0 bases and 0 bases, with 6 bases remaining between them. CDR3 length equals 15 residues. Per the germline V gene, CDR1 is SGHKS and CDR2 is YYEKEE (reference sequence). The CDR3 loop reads CASSLEAATNEKLFF. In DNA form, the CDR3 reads TGTGCCAGCAGCTTGGAGGCGGCAACTAATGAAAAACTGTTTTTT.

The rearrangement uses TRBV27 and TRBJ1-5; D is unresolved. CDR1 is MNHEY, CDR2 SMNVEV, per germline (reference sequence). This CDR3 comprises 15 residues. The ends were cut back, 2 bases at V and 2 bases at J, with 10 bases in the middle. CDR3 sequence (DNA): TGTGCCAGCAGTTTAGCCGGGAACGGCAATCAGCCCCAGCATTTT. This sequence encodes CASSLAGNGNQPQHF.

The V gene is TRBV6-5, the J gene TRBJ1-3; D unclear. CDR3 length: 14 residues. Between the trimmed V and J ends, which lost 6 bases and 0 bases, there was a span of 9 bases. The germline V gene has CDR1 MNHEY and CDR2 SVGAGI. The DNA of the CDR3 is TGTGCCAGCAGGCCTGACATCTCTGGAAACACCATATATTTT. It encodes CASRPDISGNTIYF.

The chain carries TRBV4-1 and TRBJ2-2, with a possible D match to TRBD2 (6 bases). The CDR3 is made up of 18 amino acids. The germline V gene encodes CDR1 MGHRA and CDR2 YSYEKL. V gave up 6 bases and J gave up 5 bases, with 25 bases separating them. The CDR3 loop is CASSHSVLRGTRTGELFF. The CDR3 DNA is TGCGCCAGCAGTCATTCCGTTTTGCGGGGTACAAGGACCGGGGAGCTGTTTTTT.

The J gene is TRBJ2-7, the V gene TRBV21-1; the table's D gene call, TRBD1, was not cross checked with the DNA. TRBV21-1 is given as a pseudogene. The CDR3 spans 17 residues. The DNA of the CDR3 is TGTGCCAGCAGCAAGCCAACCGGGACAGGGGGGTCCTACGAGCAGTACTTC. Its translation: CASSKPTGTGGSYEQYF.

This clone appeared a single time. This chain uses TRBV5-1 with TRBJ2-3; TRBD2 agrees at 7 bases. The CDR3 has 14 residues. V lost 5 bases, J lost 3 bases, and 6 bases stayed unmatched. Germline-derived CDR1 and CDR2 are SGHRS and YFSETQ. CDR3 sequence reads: CASRNGGGTDTQYF. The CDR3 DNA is TGCGCCAGCAGAAATGGCGGGGGAACAGATACGCAGTATTTT.

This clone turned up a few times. As DNA, the CDR3 is TGCAGCGTTGTTAGGGGTGGAAACACTGAAGCTTTCTTT. This sequence encodes CSVVRGGNTEAFF. This sequence joins TRBV29-1 and TRBJ1-1, with TRBD1 as a possible D gene (5 bases). CDR1 and CDR2 (germline): SQVTM, ANQGSEA. With 4 bases removed from V and 2 bases from J, the gap between germline ends came to 11 bases. The CDR3 contains 13 residues.

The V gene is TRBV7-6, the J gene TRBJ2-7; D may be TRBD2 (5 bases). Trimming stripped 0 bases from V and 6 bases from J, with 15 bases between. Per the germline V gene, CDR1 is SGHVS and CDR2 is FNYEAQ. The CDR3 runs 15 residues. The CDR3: CASSLANGVGGEQYF. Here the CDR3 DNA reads TGTGCCAGCAGCTTAGCGAACGGGGTTGGAGGCGAGCAGTACTTC.

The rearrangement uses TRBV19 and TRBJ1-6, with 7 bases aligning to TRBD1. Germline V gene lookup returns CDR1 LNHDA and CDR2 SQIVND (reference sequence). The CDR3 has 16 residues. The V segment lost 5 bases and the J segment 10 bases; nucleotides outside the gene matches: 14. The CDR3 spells CASSRRGTSRGSPLHF. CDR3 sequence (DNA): TGTGCCAGTAGTCGCCGTGGGACAAGCAGGGGGTCACCCCTCCACTTT.

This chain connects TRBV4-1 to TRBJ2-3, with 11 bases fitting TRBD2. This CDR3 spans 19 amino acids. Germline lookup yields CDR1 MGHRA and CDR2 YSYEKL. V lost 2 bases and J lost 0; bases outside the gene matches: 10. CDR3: CASSQKGLAGGASTDTQYF. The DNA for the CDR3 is TGCGCCAGCAGCCAAAAGGGGCTAGCGGGGGGCGCTAGCACAGATACGCAGTATTTT.

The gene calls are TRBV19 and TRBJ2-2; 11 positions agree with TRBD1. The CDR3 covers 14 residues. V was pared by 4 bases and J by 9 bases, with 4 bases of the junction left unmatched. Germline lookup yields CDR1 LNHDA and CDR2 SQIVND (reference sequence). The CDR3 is CASSTGQGVRELFF. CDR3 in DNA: TGTGCCAGTAGTACGGGACAGGGGGTGAGGGAGCTGTTTTTT.

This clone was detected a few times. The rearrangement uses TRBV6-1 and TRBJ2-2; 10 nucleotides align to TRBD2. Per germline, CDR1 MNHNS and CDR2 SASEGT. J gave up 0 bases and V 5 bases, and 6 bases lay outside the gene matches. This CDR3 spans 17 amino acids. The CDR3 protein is CASSKGLAVANTGELFF. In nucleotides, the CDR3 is TGTGCCAGCAGTAAAGGACTAGCGGTCGCGAACACCGGGGAGCTGTTTTTT.

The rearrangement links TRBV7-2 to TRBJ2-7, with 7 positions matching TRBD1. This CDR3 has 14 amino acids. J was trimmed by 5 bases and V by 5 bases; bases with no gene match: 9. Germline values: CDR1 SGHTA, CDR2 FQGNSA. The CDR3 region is CASSLRQGNHEQYF. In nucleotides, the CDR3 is TGTGCCAGCAGCCTGAGACAGGGTAACCACGAGCAGTACTTC.

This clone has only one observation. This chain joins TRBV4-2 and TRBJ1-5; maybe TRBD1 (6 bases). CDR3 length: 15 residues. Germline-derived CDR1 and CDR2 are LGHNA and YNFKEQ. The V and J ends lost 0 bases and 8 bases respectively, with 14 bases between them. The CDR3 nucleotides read TGTGCCAGCAGCCAAGAATTAGCAGGGGTAGAGCCCCAGCATTTT. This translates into CASSQELAGVEPQHF.

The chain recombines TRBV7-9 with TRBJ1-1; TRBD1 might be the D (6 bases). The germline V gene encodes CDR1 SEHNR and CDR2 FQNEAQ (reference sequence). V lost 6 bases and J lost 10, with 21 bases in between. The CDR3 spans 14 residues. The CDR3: CASSTTGPFRGAFF. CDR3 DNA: TGTGCCAGCAGTACGACAGGACCCTTTAGGGGAGCTTTCTTT.